This T cell receptor beta chain was retrieved from a study of blood T cell repertoires in COVID-19. Across the whole study: Specimens from acute and convalescent COVID-19 originated in the United States, Italy and Spain. PBMCs, B-cell-depleted T cells, or T cells provided the cDNA or gDNA that made up the material.

Germline V gene lookup returns CDR1 MNHNS and CDR2 SASEGT. The V gene lost 1 base and the J gene lost 7 bases, with 5 bases spanning the gap. CDR3 length: 11 residues. Per the original methods: Reference gene primer amplification gave nucleated cell count estimates. Sequenced by immunoSEQ multiplex PCR; TCRdb stores in-frame clones only, minus some. For V, J and clone size, that table is used; D and trimming come from the DNA. This table has under 100,000 clones, 89% appearing once. The genes are TRBV6-1 and TRBJ2-7; possible D gene TRBD1, 5 bases. The material sequenced was peripheral blood. The TCR sequence derives from a man in his fifties or sixties with acute or convalescent COVID-19. The CDR3 sequence: CASSEGQEQYV. CDR3 DNA: TGTGCCAGCAGTGAAGGACAGGAGCAGTACGTC.